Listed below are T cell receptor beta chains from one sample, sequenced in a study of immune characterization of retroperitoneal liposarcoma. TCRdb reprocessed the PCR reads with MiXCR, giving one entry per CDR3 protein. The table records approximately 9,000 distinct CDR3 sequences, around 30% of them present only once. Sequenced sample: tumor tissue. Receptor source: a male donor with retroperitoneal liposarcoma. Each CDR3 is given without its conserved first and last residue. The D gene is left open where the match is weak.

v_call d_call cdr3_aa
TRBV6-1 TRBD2 ASEREGYEQY
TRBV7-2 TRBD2 ASSSGTSGRLNEQF
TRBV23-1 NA ASRVWYGYT
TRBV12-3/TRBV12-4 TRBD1 ASSINRGRGIQTQF
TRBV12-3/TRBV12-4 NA ASSPPGRSYGYT
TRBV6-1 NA ASSNQAPSRDTQY
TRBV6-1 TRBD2 ASSPRTSNYNEQY
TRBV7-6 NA ASSSHLAEQY
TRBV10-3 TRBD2 AISESIVQRGNNEQF
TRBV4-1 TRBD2 ASSQFGGLAGGTDTQY
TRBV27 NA ASSSTGAGENEQF
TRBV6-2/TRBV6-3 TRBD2 ASGKLAGGPGETQY
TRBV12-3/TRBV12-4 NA ASSFRGTATSEQY
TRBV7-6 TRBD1 ASSLEPGQGAFEQF
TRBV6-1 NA ASSEELRILNQPQH
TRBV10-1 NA ASSENGPENAEAF
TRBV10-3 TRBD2 ATGLAGRETQY
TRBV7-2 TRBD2 ASSLVGASGRGNEQY
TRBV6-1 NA ASSPRALTSNQPQH
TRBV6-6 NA ASRGLNMNTEAF
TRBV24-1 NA ATSEPQRRVTYEQY
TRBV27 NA ASKGTPNTGELF
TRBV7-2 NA ASSFGQPGETQF
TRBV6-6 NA ASSYRGNQPQH
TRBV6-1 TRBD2 ASTPRVGGDEQF
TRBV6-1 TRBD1 ASSRGGGTDNQPQH
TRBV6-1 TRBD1 ASSEAGQGTGELF
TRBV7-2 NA ASSGRRNEQY
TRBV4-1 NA ASSQDRGAYEQY
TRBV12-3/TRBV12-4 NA ASCYSTTQETQY
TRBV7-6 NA ASSSSGRSEKLF
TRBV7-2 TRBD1 ASSLAGTGTEQY
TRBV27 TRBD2 ASSQTSGALNEQY
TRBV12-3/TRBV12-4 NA ASTISGTYNEQY
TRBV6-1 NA ASIRGGAYNEQF
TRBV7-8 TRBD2 ASKERASGRTAGELF
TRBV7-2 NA ASSFMSPDTQY
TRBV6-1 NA ASSDRVEGLYEQY
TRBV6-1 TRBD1 ASRTTGEIGYT
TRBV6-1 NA ASSYADEQF
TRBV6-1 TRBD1 ASSAYRGNNNEQF
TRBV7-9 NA ASSHERSNEQY
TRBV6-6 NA ASSYKGLYEQY
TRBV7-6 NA ASSLERGQETQY
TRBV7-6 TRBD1 ASSRTGKYNEQY
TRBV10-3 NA AISGGPGAYQETQY
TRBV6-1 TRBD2 ATSRSSGGFQETQY
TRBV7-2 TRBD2 ASSLAPTSGKGNEQF
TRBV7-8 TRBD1 ASSLVRGLMETQF
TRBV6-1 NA VAGAGERGNEQY
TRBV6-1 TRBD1 ARDRTGFYYEQF
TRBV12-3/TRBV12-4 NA ASSSTEY
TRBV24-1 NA ATSDFRDASHRDEQF